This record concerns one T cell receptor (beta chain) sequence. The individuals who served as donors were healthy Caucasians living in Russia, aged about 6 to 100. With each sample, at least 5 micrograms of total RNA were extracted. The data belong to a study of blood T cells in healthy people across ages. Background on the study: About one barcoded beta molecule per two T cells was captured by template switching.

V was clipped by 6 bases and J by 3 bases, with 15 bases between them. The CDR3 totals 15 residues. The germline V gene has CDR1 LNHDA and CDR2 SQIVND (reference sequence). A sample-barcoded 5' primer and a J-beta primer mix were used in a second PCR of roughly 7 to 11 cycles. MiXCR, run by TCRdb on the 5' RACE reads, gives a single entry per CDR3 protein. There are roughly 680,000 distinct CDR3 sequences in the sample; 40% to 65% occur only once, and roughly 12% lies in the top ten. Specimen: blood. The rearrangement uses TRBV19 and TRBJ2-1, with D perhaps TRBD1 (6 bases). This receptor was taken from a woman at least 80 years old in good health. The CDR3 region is CASSPDRPVYNEQFF. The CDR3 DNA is TGTGCCAGTAGCCCCGACAGGCCCGTCTACAATGAGCAGTTCTTC.